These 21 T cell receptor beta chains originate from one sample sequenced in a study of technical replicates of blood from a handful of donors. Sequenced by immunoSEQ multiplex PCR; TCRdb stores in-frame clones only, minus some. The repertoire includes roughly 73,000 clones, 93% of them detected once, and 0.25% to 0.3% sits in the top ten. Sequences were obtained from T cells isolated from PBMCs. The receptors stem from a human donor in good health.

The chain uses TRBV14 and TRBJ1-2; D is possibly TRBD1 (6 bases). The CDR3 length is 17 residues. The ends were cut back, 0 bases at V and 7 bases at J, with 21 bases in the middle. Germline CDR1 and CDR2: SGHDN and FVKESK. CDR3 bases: TGTGCCAGCAGCCAAGAGGTAATGAGGTCAGGGGCCGGTGGCTACACCTTC. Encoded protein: CASSQEVMRSGAGGYTF.

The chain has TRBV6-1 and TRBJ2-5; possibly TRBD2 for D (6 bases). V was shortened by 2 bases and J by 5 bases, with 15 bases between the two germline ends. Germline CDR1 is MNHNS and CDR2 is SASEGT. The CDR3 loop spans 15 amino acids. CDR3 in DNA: TGTGCCAGCAGTGAAACAGGACTATCGAAGGAGACCCAGTACTTC. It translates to CASSETGLSKETQYF.

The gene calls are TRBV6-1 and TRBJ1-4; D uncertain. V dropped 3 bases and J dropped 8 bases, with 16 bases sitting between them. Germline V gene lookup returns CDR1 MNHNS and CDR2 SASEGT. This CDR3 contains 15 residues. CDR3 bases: TGTGCCAGCAGTGATGCCATCTGGAGTGGAGAAAAACTGTTTTTT. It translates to CASSDAIWSGEKLFF.

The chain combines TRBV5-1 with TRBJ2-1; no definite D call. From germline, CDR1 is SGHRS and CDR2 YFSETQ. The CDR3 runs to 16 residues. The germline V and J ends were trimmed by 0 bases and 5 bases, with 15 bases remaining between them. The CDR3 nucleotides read TGCGCCAGCAGCTTGGTGGCCCCCCCCGCCCACAATGAGCAGTTCTTC. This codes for CASSLVAPPAHNEQFF. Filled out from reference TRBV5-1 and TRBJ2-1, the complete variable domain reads KAGVTQTPRYLIKTRGQQVTLSCSPISGHRSVSWYQQTPGQGLQFLFEYFSETQRNKGNFPGRFSGRQFSNSRSEMNVSTLELGDSALYLCASSLVAPPAHNEQFFGPGTRLTVL.

The CDR3 DNA sequence: TGTGCCAGCAGTTGGGGGACACCCTACACTGAAGCTTTCTTT. Translated, it gives CASSWGTPYTEAFF. V gene TRBV6-5 combines with J gene TRBJ1-1; a possible D gene is TRBD1 (6 bases). V was pared by 4 bases and J by 3 bases, with 12 bases between. Per the germline V gene, CDR1 is MNHEY and CDR2 is SVGAGI. The CDR3 loop spans 14 amino acids.

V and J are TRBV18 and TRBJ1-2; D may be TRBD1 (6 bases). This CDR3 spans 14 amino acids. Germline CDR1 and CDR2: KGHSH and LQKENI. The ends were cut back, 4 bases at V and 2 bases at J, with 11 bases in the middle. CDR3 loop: CASSLGGRNYGYTF. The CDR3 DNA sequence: TGTGCCAGCTCACTAGGGGGACGGAACTATGGCTACACCTTC.

The CDR3 nucleotides read TGTGCCAGCAGAGAGAAGGCGGCAAGCTCCTATAATTCACCCCTCCACTTT. The encoded protein is CASREKAASSYNSPLHF. V is TRBV2 and J is TRBJ1-6, with no clear D. This CDR3 is 17 amino acids long. CDR1 and CDR2 from the germline V gene are SNHLY and FYNNEI. Trimming removed 6 bases at V and 0 bases at J, with 15 bases between.

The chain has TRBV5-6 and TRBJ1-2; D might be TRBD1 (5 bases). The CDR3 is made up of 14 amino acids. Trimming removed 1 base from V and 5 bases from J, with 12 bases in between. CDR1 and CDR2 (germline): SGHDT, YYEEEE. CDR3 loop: CASSLPGGGYGYTF. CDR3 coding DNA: TGTGCCAGCAGCTTGCCGGGGGGGGGTTATGGCTACACCTTC.

The CDR3: CASSSRGVTEAFF. The CDR3 DNA is TGTGCCAGCAGCTCCCGGGGTGTCACTGAAGCTTTCTTT. This chain uses TRBV7-3 with TRBJ1-1, with D uncertain. Germline V CDR1 and CDR2: SGHTA, FQGTGA. V dropped 4 bases and J dropped 4 bases, with 10 bases sitting between them. This CDR3 contains 13 residues.

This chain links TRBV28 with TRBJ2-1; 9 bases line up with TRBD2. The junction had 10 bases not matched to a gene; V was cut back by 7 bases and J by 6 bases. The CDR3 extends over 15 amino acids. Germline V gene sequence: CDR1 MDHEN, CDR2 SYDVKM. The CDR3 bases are TGTGCCAGCACAGAGGCGGGAGGGCCCACCAATGAGCAGTTCTTC. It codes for CASTEAGGPTNEQFF.

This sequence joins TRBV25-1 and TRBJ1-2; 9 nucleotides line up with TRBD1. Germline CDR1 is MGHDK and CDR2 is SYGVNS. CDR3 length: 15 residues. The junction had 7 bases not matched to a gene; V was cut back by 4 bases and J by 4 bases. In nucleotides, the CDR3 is TGTGCCAGCAGTGCACAGGGGGCGATACGCTATGGCTACACCTTC. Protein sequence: CASSAQGAIRYGYTF.

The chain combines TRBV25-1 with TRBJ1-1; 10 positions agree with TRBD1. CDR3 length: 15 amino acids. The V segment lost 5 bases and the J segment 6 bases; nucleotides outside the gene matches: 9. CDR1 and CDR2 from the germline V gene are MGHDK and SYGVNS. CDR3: CASSNRDRGLAEAFF. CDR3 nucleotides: TGTGCCAGCAGTAACCGGGACAGGGGTCTCGCTGAAGCTTTCTTT.

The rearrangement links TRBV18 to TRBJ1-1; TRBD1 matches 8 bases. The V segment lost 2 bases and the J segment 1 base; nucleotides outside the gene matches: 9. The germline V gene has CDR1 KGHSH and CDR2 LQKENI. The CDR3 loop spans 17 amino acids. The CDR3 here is CASSPMTGALQNTEAFF. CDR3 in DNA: TGTGCCAGCTCACCAATGACAGGGGCGTTGCAGAACACTGAAGCTTTCTTT.

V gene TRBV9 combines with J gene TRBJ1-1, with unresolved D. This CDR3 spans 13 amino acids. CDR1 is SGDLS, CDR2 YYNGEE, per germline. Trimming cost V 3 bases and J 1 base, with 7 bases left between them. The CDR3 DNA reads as TGTGCCAGCAGCGATCGGGGGAACACTGAAGCTTTCTTT. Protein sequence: CASSDRGNTEAFF.

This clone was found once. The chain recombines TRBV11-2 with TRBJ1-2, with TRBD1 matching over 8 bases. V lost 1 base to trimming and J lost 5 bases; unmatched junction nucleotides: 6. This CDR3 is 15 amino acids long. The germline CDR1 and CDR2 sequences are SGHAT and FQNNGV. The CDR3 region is CASSLGGQGLYGYTF. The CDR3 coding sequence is TGTGCCAGCAGCTTAGGAGGACAGGGATTGTATGGCTACACCTTC.

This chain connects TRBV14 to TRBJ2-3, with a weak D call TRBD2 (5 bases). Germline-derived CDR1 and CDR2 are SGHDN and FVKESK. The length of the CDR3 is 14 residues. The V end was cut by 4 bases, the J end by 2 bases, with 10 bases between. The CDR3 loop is CASSRLPPTDTQYF. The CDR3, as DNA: TGTGCCAGCAGCCGACTACCTCCCACAGATACGCAGTATTTT.

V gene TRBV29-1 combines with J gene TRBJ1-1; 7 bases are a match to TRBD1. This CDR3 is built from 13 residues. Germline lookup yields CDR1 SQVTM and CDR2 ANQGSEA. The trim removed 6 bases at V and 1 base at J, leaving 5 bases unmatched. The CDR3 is CSVPDRENTEAFF. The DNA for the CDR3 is TGCAGCGTCCCCGACAGGGAGAACACTGAAGCTTTCTTT.

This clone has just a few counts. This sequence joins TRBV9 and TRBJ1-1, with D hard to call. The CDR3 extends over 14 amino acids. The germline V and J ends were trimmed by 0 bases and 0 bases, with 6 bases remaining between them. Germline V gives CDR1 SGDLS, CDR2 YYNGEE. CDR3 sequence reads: CASSVASMNTEAFF. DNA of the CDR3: TGTGCCAGCAGCGTAGCGAGTATGAACACTGAAGCTTTCTTT.

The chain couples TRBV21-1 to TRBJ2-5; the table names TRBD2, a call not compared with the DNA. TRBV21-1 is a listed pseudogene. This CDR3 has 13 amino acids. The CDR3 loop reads CASGGGRKETQYF. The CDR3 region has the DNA TGTGCCAGCGGGGGGGGAAGAAAAGAGACCCAGTACTTC.

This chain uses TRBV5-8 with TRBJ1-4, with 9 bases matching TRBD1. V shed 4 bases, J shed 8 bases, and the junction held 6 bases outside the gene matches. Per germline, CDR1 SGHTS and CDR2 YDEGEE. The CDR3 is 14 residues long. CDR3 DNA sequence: TGTGCCAGCAGCCCGGGACAGGGATCAGAAAAACTGTTTTTT. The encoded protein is CASSPGQGSEKLFF.

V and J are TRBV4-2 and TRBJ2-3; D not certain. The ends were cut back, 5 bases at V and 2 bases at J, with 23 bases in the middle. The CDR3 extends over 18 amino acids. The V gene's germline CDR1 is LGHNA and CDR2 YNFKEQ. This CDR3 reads CASSFRPLSLSDTDTQYF. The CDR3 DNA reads TGTGCCAGCAGCTTTCGGCCGCTCTCCTTAAGCGACACAGATACGCAGTATTTT.